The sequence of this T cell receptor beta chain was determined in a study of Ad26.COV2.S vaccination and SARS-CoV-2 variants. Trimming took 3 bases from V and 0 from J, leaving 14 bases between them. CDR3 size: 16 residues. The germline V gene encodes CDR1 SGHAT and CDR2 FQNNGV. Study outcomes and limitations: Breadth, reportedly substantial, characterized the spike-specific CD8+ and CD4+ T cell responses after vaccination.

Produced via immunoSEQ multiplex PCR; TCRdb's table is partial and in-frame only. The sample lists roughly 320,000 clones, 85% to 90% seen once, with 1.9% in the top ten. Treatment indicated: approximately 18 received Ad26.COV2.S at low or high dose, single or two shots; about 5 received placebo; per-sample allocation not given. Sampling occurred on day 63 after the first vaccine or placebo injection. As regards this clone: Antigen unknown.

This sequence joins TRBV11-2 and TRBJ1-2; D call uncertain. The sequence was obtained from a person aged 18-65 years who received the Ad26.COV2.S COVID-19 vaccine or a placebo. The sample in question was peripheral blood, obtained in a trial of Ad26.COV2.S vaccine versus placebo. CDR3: CASSFPQPLANYGYTF. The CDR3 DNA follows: TGTGCCAGCAGCTTCCCCCAGCCGCTAGCTAACTATGGCTACACCTTC.